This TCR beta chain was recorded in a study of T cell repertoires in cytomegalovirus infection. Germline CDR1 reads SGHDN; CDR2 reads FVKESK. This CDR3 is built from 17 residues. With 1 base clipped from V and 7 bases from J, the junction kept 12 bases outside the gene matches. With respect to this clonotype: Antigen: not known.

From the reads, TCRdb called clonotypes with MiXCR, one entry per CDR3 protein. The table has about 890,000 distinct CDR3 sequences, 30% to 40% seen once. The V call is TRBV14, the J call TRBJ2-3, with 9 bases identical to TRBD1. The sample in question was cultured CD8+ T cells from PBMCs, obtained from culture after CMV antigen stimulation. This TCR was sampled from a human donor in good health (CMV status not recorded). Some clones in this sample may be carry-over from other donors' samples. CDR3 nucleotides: TGTGCCAGCAGCCAAGGGGCCGGGACAGGGACTCCAAATACGCAGTATTTT. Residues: CASSQGAGTGTPNTQYF.